This T cell receptor beta chain stems from a study of blood T cell repertoires in COVID-19. On the study more broadly: Donors in the United States, Italy and Spain gave samples during acute or convalescent COVID-19. The cDNA or gDNA used as material had been derived from T cells, B-cell-depleted T cells, or PBMCs.

Original methodology: The assay estimated nucleated cells by amplifying reference gene primers. Sequencing used immunoSEQ multiplex PCR; TCRdb keeps in-frame clones, though not all of them. The V and J calls and clone size are taken from that table; D and trimming were inferred from the DNA. The sample holds 95,000 to 150,000 clones, roughly 86% seen once. Per germline, CDR1 SGHNT and CDR2 YENEEA. Trimming stripped 1 base from V and 6 bases from J, with 10 bases between. The CDR3 totals 14 residues. The material sequenced was peripheral blood. This sequence was found in a human donor in a cohort sampled during active COVID-19. The rearrangement uses TRBV11-3 and TRBJ2-1; tentatively, D is TRBD2 (5 bases). The CDR3 sequence is CASSLGTRSNEQFF. The CDR3 DNA is TGTGCCAGCAGCTTAGGTACTAGAAGCAATGAGCAGTTCTTC. Based on the CDR3 plus reference TRBV11-3 and TRBJ2-1, the full variable domain is EAGVVQSPRYKIIEKKQPVAFWCNPISGHNTLYWYLQNLGQGPELLIRYENEEAVDDSQLPKDRFSAERLKGVDSTLKIQPAELGDSAVYLCASSLGTRSNEQFFGPGTRLTVL.